Here is one TCR beta chain with its context. This clonotype was seen ten or more times. Its binding antigen is unknown. No base-level quality is on record; no much larger clone is a single base apart. TCRdb shows the sequencer as Illumina HiSeq 2500. TCR beta libraries were prepared by quantitative 5'-RACE with molecular barcodes. In the authors' own workflow: Disease-linked TCR variants were identified with a new computational method built on a probabilistic model of VDJ rearrangement. TCRdb reprocessed the public reads (quality trimming at Q25 with fastp, clone calling with MiXCR) and kept in-frame beta chains. Each entry merges the rows of one CDR3 protein and shows their most common DNA and genes. These V and J calls originate from TCRdb's pipeline instead of the authors' own analysis. In this sample the table shows 200,000 to 250,000 distinct CDR3 sequences, roughly 25% of which occur a single time. In total, the top ten clones hold about 6.2% of the sample.

This entry is derived from a study of CD8 T cells in ankylosing spondylitis (dated by TCRdb to the late 2010s). About the full investigation: T cell receptor beta repertoires were profiled in healthy donors and ankylosing spondylitis patients so that disease-linked TCR variants could be found. Peripheral blood was sampled, and synovial fluid was additionally collected from ankylosing spondylitis patients. The full study cohort comprised some 27 ankylosing spondylitis patients and 85 to 120 healthy donors.

Study-wide conclusions, independent of this receptor: Some motif variants had previously been reported in the synovial fluid and blood of reactive arthritis patients, which suggests shared mechanisms of disease initiation. The disease-linked clones showed a CD8+ phenotype and occurred at relatively low frequencies in peripheral blood. A TCR beta motif made up of several highly homologous amino acid variants appeared to be characteristic of blood from ankylosing spondylitis patients. Significant enrichment of the disease-linked clones was reported in matched synovial fluid samples from ankylosing spondylitis patients.

CDR3 length: 18 amino acids, cysteine to phenylalanine. CDR3 DNA only is kept here, 54 bases in frame from base 1. For this chain, trimming is 4 bases at the V end and 0 bases at the J end, and the number of junction bases without a gene match is 7. Reading the germline V gene (reference sequence) gives CDR1 MNHEY and CDR2 SMNVEV. The V and J genes are TRBV27 and TRBJ2-6, with 9 bases aligning to TRBD2. The material sequenced was blood, either unsorted or a sorted T cell fraction (not recorded which). This TCR derives from a male donor with ankylosing spondylitis or in good health (not recorded which). CDR3 reads: CASSSRLAANSGANVLTF. In nucleotide form, the sequence is TGTGCCAGCAGTTCCCGACTAGCGGCCAACTCTGGGGCCAACGTCCTGACTTTC.